The source of this T cell receptor (beta chain) is a study of blood T cell repertoires in COVID-19. The wider study: There were acute and convalescent COVID-19 samples, and they came from the United States, Italy and Spain.

The germline V and J ends were trimmed by 3 bases and 5 bases, with 22 bases remaining between them. CDR1 and CDR2 from the germline V gene are SGDLS and YYNGEE. The CDR3 has 17 residues. The table came from immunoSEQ multiplex PCR; TCRdb's copy has only in-frame clones and leaves some out. The sample lists 110,000 to 150,000 clones; 81% were seen once. This chain links TRBV9 with TRBJ2-3, with a possible D match to TRBD2 (6 bases). Sequenced input: peripheral blood. The clonotype comes from a human donor in a cohort sampled during active COVID-19. CDR3 sequence: CASSAYLDLAGRDTQYF. Written as DNA, the CDR3 is TGTGCCAGCAGCGCTTACTTGGACTTGGCGGGAAGAGATACGCAGTATTTT.